This TCR beta chain was captured in a study of identical twins (dated by TCRdb to 2016 to 2018). With regard to the full study: To test whether fetal clonotypes persist, this study deep-sequenced TCR alpha and beta repertoires from monozygotic twins, from unrelated adults of various ages, and from cord blood. To rule out contamination, replicate twin experiments were performed at different times with different library preparation protocols.

Library preparation used 5' RACE. The sequencing machine was an Illumina HiSeq 2000. Template switching introduced a universal primer binding site; the final cDNA contained a unique molecular identifier, enabling accurate counting of TCR cDNA molecules. Specific primers in the conserved constant-segment region were used to synthesize first-strand cDNA for TCR alpha and beta chains. Each cDNA library was double barcoded, with a SMART-Mk sample barcode plus Illumina barcodes, to control for contamination. Two successive PCR steps introduced TruSeq adapter sequences along with Illumina sample barcodes. The TCR alpha and beta cDNA libraries were sequenced on the Illumina HiSeq platform using custom primers. The study's processing was this. MiGEC was used to process raw reads and extract unique molecular identifiers, and MiXCR was used to find CDR3 positions. For each individual, recombination models were inferred using an EM algorithm with the repgenHMM and IGoR tools. The tcR package in R was used for shared clonotype analysis, with sharing normalized by the product of cloneset sizes. Out-of-frame nonproductive sequences were analyzed to study raw recombination free of thymic and clonal selection effects. TCRdb cleaned the public reads at Q25 with fastp, built clones with MiXCR and kept in-frame beta chains. Each record represents a unique CDR3 protein, reported with the most common genes and DNA among its rows. For this entry, the V and J calls and clone size follow TCRdb and not the study's own pipeline. Counted in this sample were about 520,000 distinct CDR3 sequences; 20% to 25% of them appeared once. The ten top clones hold 0.91% of the sample.

All donors were healthy Caucasians. Three pairs of female monozygotic twins, all aged roughly 18 to 29 years, were included in the twin cohort. Positive isolation kits from Invitrogen were used to isolate CD4+ and CD8+ T cell populations. A note on this clonotype: The antigen it binds to is not known. No clone much larger than this one lies a single base away; base qualities are absent.

Study-wide conclusions, independent of this receptor: Compared with coincidental sharing between unrelated individuals, out-of-frame TCR alpha sequences shared between twins showed an excess of sequences with low generation probability. Abundant cord blood beta clonotypes had fewer insertions, young adult naive repertoires showed a similar but weaker trend, and memory repertoires showed no such trend. A weaker excess of twin sharing was found in beta out-of-frame sequences because the signal-to-noise ratio was lowered by fewer shared sequences. Recombination models systematically underestimated out-of-frame TCR alpha sharing in monozygotic twins but agreed with sharing between unrelated individuals. Conclusions relied on cross-sectional statistical analysis, since the same donors could not be followed over many years. Zero-insertion analyses could be partly confounded by invariant T cells such as MAIT and iNKT, though diverse VJ usage argued against such confounding for most clonotypes.

The germline V gene provides CDR1 KGHSY and CDR2 FQNENV. Inclusive of the bounding cysteine and phenylalanine, the CDR3 is 14 residues long. The only DNA kept is the CDR3, 42 bases in frame from the first base. V is reduced by 0 bases and J by 7 bases, leaving a spacing of 12 bases between them. This sample was shared with a second study, whose subject was T cells expressing NK-cell markers. As the second publication notes: Under 10 donors provided sorted CD3+CD56+NKG2C+, CD3+CD56+NKG2C- and CD3+CD56-NKG2C+ T-cell subsets, whose TCR beta-chain repertoires were profiled. Seven of the eight sequenced donors were HCMV-seropositive and one was HCMV-seronegative. To restrict sorting to alphabetaTCR-expressing T cells, an anti-gammadeltaTCR antibody was added in several experiments. For five or six donors, the dominant CD3+CD56+NKG2C+ clonotypes were among the top 10 CD8+ clonotypes and accounted for 1.0-7.0% of CD8+ T cells. Those dominant clonotypes were again the most abundant among CD3+CD56-NKG2C+ cells in a handful of donors, at about 25-60.1%. It remained unclear whether the expanded NKG2C-expressing T cell clones were specific for HCMV antigens. The eight sequenced donors were randomly selected healthy volunteers, three men and five women. A commercial ELISA kit detecting HCMV-specific IgG in serum was used to determine HCMV serostatus. MIGEC was used to demultiplex reads and group reads by UMI, and MiTCR was used to assemble and quantify clonotypes. To exclude erroneous sequences, any TCR cDNA sequence not supported by at least two reads was discarded. The tcR package was used for downstream repertoire analysis, and clonotypes were matched between fractions using CDR3 nucleotide sequence together with V segment. VDJmatch was used to annotate antigen specificity against VDJdb, with one amino acid substitution in CDR3 permitted.

This sequence uses TRBV16 and TRBJ1-1, with no D gene named confidently. This TCR was sampled from a woman aged 18-29 years in good health. Material for sequencing was CD4+ T cells sorted from blood. Read as DNA, the sequence is TGTGCCAGCAGCCAATCAGGTTCGGGGTTTGAAGCTTTCTTT. Translated, it reads CASSQSGSGFEAFF.